This TCR beta chain was documented in a study of regulatory T cells in long-lasting Graves disease. Germline-derived CDR1 and CDR2 are SEHNR and FQNEAQ (reference sequence). The CDR3 is 15 residues long. V gave up 5 bases and J gave up 5 bases, with 18 bases separating them. General study results and limits: The study found persistent patients shared more public clonotypes (roughly 2,600) than new patients (about 880).

According to the study, TCR beta libraries were built with iRepertoire HTBI primers and CDR3-region Arm-PCR. TCRdb called the multiplex PCR reads again in MiXCR, with one record for every CDR3 protein. Here the sample spans 300,000 to 500,000 distinct CDR3 sequences, about a fifth being singletons. This clonotype appeared many times. Its antigen is still unknown. The time point here: persistent/refractory GD, antithyroid drugs over 5 years with positive TRAb. RNA isolated from PBMCs was used to make the TCR library. Patient provenance is recorded as an endocrinology department in Xi'an, China. The material sequenced was peripheral blood mononuclear cells (PBMCs), taken when the disease was refractory, from a patient treated with antithyroid drugs. This clonotype originated in a female donor with Graves disease. The J gene is TRBJ2-5, the V gene TRBV7-9, with a weak D call TRBD2 (7 bases). The CDR3 DNA sequence: TGTGCCAGCAGCCAGCCGGGGGGCCGGCGGGAGACCCAGTACTTC. This sequence encodes CASSQPGGRRETQYF. Variable domain in full (rest from reference TRBV7-9 and TRBJ2-5): DTGVSQNPRHKITKRGQNVTFRCDPISEHNRLYWYRQTLGQGPEFLTYFQNEAQLEKSRLLSDRFSAERPKGSFSTLEIQRTEQGDSAMYLCASSQPGGRRETQYFGPGTRLLVL.